This T cell receptor beta chain was captured by sequencing in a study of Ad26.COV2.S vaccination and SARS-CoV-2 variants. Study-wide context: Into the muscle, Ad26.COV2.S was dosed once or twice, 56 days apart. Study conclusions and caveats: Placebo recipients trailed vaccine recipients in spike-specific TCR breadth.

For this clone: Its antigen is unidentified.

Treatment specified: around 19 received Ad26.COV2.S at low or high dose, single or two shots; 5 received placebo; per-sample allocation not given. The study sampled participants on day 63 after the first vaccine or placebo injection. Aged 18-55 years, donor was enrolled in Boston in 2020. TCRdb keeps only in-frame clones here, not all; method: immunoSEQ multiplex PCR. Of around 300,000 clones in the sample, 75% to 90% are singletons; the top ten hold around 11%. Trimming took 1 base from V and 3 from J; bases not matched to a gene: 3. Germline lookup yields CDR1 SEHNR and CDR2 FQNEAQ (reference sequence). CDR3 length: 15 amino acids.

This chain uses TRBV7-9 with TRBJ2-5; TRBD2 aligns across 9 bases. The clonotype comes from a person between 18 and 65 years old who received the Ad26.COV2.S COVID-19 vaccine or a placebo. The sequencing here drew on peripheral blood, taken in a trial of Ad26.COV2.S vaccine versus placebo. CDR3 region: CASSLGTSAKETQYF. The CDR3 nucleotides are TGTGCCAGCAGCTTAGGGACTAGCGCGAAAGAGACCCAGTACTTC.